This TCR beta chain came from a study of blood T cell repertoires in COVID-19. Study context: Acute and convalescent COVID-19 samples came from the United States, Italy and Spain. T cells, B-cell-depleted T cells, or PBMCs supplied cDNA or gDNA.

The CDR3 extends over 15 amino acids. Germline trimming cut 10 bases from V and 4 bases from J; bases unmatched to any gene: 10. The germline V gene encodes CDR1 MDHEN and CDR2 SYDVKM. In the original processing: Reference gene primer amplification yielded estimated nucleated cell counts. Sequenced by immunoSEQ multiplex PCR; TCRdb stores in-frame clones only, minus some. V, J and clone size were drawn from that table, and D and trimming were deduced from the DNA. This table holds over 85,000 clones, over 70% found once. Sequences were obtained from peripheral blood. The receptor comes from a man aged 70 or older with acute or convalescent COVID-19. V gene TRBV28 combines with J gene TRBJ2-1, with 10 positions matching TRBD2. In nucleotides, the CDR3 is TGTGCCACCCTAAGTCGGACTAGCGGATACAATGAGCAGTTCTTC. As protein: CATLSRTSGYNEQFF.